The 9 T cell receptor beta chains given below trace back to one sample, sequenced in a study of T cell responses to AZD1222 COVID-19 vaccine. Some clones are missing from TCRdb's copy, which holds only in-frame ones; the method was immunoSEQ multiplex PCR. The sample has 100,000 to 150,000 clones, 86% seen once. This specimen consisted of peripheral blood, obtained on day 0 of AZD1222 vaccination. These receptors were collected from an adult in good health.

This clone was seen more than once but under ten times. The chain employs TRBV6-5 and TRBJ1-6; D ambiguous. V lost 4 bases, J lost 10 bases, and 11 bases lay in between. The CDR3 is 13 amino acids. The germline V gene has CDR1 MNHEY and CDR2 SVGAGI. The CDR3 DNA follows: TGTGCCAGCAGTTTCAATCCTATGTCACCCCTCCACTTT. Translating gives CASSFNPMSPLHF.

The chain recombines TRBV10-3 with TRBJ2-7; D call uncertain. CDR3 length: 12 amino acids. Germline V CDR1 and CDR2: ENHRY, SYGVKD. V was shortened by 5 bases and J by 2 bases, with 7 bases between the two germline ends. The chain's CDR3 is CAISSDPYEQYF. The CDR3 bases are TGTGCCATCAGTTCGGACCCCTACGAGCAGTACTTC.

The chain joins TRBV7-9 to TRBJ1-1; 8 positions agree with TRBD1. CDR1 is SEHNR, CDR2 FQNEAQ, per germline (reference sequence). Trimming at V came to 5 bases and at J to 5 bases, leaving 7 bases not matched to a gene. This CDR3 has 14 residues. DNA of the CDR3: TGTGCCAGCAGCCCGACAGGGGCCAGTACTGAAGCTTTCTTT. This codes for CASSPTGASTEAFF.

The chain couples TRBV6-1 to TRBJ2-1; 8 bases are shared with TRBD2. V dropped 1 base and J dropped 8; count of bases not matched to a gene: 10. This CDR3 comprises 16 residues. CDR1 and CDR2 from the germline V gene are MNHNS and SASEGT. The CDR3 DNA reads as TGTGCCAGCAGTGAAGAGTCCGGCGGGGGGTATCATGAGCAGTTCTTC. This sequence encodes CASSEESGGGYHEQFF.

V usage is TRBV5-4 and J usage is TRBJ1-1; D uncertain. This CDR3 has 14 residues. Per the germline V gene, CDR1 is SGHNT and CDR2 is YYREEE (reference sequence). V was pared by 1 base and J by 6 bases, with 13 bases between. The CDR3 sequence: CASSLPVADAEAFF. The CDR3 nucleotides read TGTGCCAGCAGCTTGCCGGTTGCTGACGCTGAAGCTTTCTTT.

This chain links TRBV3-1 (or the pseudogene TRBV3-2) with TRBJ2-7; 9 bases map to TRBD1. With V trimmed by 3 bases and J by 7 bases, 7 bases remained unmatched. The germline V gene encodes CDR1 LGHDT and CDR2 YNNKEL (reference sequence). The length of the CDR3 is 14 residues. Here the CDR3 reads CASSQAGQGREQYF. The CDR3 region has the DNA TGTGCCAGCAGCCAGGCAGGACAGGGGAGGGAGCAGTACTTC.

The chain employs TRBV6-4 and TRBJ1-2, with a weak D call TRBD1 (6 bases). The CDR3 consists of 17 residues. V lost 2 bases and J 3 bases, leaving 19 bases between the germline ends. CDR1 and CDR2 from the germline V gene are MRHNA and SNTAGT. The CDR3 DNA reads TGTGCCAGCAGTGACGGTTCTGCGACAGGCGGGTACTATGGCTACACCTTC. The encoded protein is CASSDGSATGGYYGYTF.

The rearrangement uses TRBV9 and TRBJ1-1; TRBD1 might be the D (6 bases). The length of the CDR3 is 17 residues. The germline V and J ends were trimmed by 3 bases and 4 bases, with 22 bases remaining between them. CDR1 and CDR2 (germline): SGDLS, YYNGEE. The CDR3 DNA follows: TGTGCCAGCAGCGCCGACAGGTCTACTTCGGTCGGCACTGAAGCTTTCTTT. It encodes CASSADRSTSVGTEAFF.

The CDR3 loop is CASSSGQGSTDTQYF. DNA of the CDR3: TGTGCCAGCAGCTCGGGACAGGGGAGCACAGATACGCAGTATTTT. The chain recombines TRBV7-3 with TRBJ2-3; the match to TRBD1 covers 10 bases. The trim removed 4 bases at V and 0 bases at J, leaving 1 base unmatched. The germline gives CDR1 SGHTA, CDR2 FQGTGA. CDR3 length: 15 amino acids.